Below are 8 T cell receptor beta chains sequenced from a single sample in a study of T cell changes during pregnancy in multiple sclerosis. The method was immunoSEQ multiplex PCR; TCRdb's version includes in-frame clones alone and lacks a portion of them. The sample lists over 80,000 clones; 90% were seen once. The specimen was peripheral blood, collected in the second trimester of pregnancy. The receptors originated from a female donor in good health, enrolled as a control in a pregnancy study.

The chain combines TRBV5-1 with TRBJ2-1; D perhaps matches TRBD2 (6 bases). V was clipped by 4 bases and J by 0 bases, with 14 bases between them. CDR3 length equals 16 residues. Germline V gives CDR1 SGHRS, CDR2 YFSETQ. CDR3 residues: CASSPGELSSYNEQFF. In DNA form, the CDR3 reads TGCGCCAGCAGCCCGGGGGAGCTTAGCTCCTACAATGAGCAGTTCTTC.

In this sample, this clone turned up once. The chain joins TRBV7-2 to TRBJ1-4; D may be TRBD1 (5 bases). In germline, CDR1 is SGHTA, CDR2 FQGNSA. Trimming stripped 3 bases from V and 8 bases from J, with 13 bases between. CDR3 length: 14 amino acids. The CDR3 loop reads CASSFGPGGEKLFF. The CDR3 DNA reads as TGTGCCAGCAGCTTCGGACCCGGGGGGGAAAAACTGTTTTTT.

The rearrangement uses TRBV7-9 and TRBJ2-1; TRBD1 aligns across 9 bases. The trim removed 5 bases at V and 8 bases at J, leaving 10 bases unmatched. The CDR3 has 15 amino acids. Germline CDR1 and CDR2: SEHNR and FQNEAQ (reference sequence). CDR3 nucleotide sequence: TGTGCCAGCAGCAACCGGGACAGGGAGGTTGATGAGCAGTTCTTC. Protein: CASSNRDREVDEQFF.

CDR3 loop: CASTPTVMNTEAFF. The CDR3 DNA sequence: TGTGCCAGTACCCCCACTGTGATGAACACTGAAGCTTTCTTT. V is TRBV19 and J is TRBJ1-1; no firm D call. V gave up 7 bases and J gave up 0 bases, with 12 bases separating them. CDR3 length: 14 amino acids. CDR1 LNHDA and CDR2 SQIVND come from the germline V gene (reference sequence).

This chain links TRBV9 with TRBJ2-1; TRBD2 aligns across 8 bases. Germline V gives CDR1 SGDLS, CDR2 YYNGEE. The CDR3 is 15 amino acids. Trimming at V came to 0 bases and at J to 3 bases, leaving 2 bases not matched to a gene. CDR3: CASSVGTSRYNEQFF. The CDR3 coding sequence is TGTGCCAGCAGCGTAGGGACTAGCCGCTACAATGAGCAGTTCTTC.

The rearrangement uses TRBV9 and TRBJ1-4; 11 nucleotides line up with TRBD1. The CDR3 runs 17 residues. Germline V gene data show CDR1 as SGDLS and CDR2 as YYNGEE. V lost 4 bases, J lost 3 bases, and 8 bases stayed unmatched. DNA of the CDR3: TGTGCCAGCAGCACCCGGACAGGGGGCAAGGCTAATGAAAAACTGTTTTTT. Protein product: CASSTRTGGKANEKLFF.

The chain has TRBV4-3 and TRBJ2-7, with D maybe TRBD2 (5 bases). With 4 bases removed from V and 6 bases from J, the gap between germline ends came to 22 bases. Per germline, CDR1 LGHNA and CDR2 YSLEER. CDR3 length: 16 residues. In nucleotides, the CDR3 is TGCGCCAGCAGCCCGAAAAGCGGACGCCCATCGCCCGAGCAGTACTTC. It codes for CASSPKSGRPSPEQYF.

This clone was observed a handful of times. The chain recombines TRBV6-1 with TRBJ1-6, with 9 bases lining up with TRBD1. The CDR3 is 13 residues long. J gave up 1 base and V 11 bases, and 0 bases lay outside the gene matches. From germline, CDR1 is MNHNS and CDR2 SASEGT. The CDR3 protein is CAGQGSYNSPLHF. As DNA, the CDR3 is TGTGCCGGACAGGGGTCCTATAATTCACCCCTCCACTTT.